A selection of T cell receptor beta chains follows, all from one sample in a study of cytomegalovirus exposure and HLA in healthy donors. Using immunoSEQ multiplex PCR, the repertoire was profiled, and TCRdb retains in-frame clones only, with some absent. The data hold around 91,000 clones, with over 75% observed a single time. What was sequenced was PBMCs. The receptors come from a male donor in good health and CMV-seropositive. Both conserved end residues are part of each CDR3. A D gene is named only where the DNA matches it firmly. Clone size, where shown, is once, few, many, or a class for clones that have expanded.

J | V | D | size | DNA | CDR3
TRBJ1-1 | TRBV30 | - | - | TGTGCCTGGAGTGTCGGCCCAGGGGCGCCGAACGCTGAAGCTTTCTTT | CAWSVGPGAPNAEAFF
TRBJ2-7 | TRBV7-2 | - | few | TGTGCCAGCTCCCGGGACGGGAGATCCTACGAGCAGTACTTC | CASSRDGRSYEQYF
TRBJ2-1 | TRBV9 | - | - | TGTGCCAGCAGCGTAGAGTGGGGGGTCTCCTACAATGAGCAGTTCTTC | CASSVEWGVSYNEQFF
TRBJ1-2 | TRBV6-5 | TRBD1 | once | TGTGCCAGCAGAGAAGGGACAGGCCGATATGGCTACACCTTC | CASREGTGRYGYTF
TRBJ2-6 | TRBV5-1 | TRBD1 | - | TGCGCCAGCAGCTCAATACAGGGGAGAGGGGCCAACGTCCTGACTTTC | CASSSIQGRGANVLTF
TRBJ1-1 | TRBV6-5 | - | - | TGTGCCAGCAGTACAGGGTGGAGTGAAGCTTTCTTT | CASSTGWSEAFF
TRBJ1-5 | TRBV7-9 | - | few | TGTGCCAGCAGCTTAGCAGGGGAAGAGCCCCAGCATTTT | CASSLAGEEPQHF
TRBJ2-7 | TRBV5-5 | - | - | TGTGCCAGCAGCTTGGTTGGACAGAACTACGAGCAGTACTTC | CASSLVGQNYEQYF
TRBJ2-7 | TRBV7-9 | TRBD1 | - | TGTGCCAGCAGCGGACAGGAGCCTAACGAGCAGTACTTC | CASSGQEPNEQYF
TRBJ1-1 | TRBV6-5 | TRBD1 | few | TGTGCCAGCAGGGTCAACGGCGCAGGGGGCACTGAAGCTTTCTTT | CASRVNGAGGTEAFF
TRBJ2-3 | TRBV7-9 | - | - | TGTTCCAGCAGCTTAGGACTCCGGACGCAGTATTTT | CSSSLGLRTQYF
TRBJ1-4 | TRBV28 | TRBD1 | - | TGTGCCAGCAGTTTCCCTAGGACAGGCTACCTTGCAACTAATGAAAAACTGTTTTTT | CASSFPRTGYLATNEKLFF
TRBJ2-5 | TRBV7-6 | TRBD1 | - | TGTGCCAGCAGCTTCGGACAGGGGTACCAAGAGACCCAGTACTTC | CASSFGQGYQETQYF
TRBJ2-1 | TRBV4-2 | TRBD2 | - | TGTGCCAGCAGCCAAACCGGACTAGCGGGGGGAAGCTACAATGAGCAGTTCTTC | CASSQTGLAGGSYNEQFF
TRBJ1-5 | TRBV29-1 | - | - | TGCAGCGTACCGGGACACGGGAATCAGCCCCAGCATTTT | CSVPGHGNQPQHF
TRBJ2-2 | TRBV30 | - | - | TGTGCCTGGAGCTCGGGGGTCTCGACCGGGGAGCTGTTTTTT | CAWSSGVSTGELFF
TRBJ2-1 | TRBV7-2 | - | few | TGTGCCAGCAGCTTAAATTTGGGAGCTTACAATGAGCAGTTCTTC | CASSLNLGAYNEQFF
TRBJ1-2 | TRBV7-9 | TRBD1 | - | TGTGCCAGCAGCGGGACAGGGGCATTTGGAGGCTACACCTTC | CASSGTGAFGGYTF
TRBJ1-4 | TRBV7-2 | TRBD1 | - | TGTGCCAGCAGCTTAGGAAGGGGGCGCGATGAAAAACTGTTTTTT | CASSLGRGRDEKLFF
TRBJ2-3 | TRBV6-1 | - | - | TGTGCCAGCAACCCACTAACCAGCACAGATACGCAGTATTTT | CASNPLTSTDTQYF
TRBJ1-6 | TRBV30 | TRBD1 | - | TGTGCCTGGAGTCGGGACAGAACTTCACCCCTCCACTTT | CAWSRDRTSPLHF
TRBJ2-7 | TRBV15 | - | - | TGTGCCACCAGCAGAGACGTAGTCCGGGGGATCCCCTACGAGCAGTACTTC | CATSRDVVRGIPYEQYF
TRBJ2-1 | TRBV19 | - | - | TGTGCCAGTAAGGGAGGATCGTTTGATTCCTACAATGAGCAGTTCTTC | CASKGGSFDSYNEQFF
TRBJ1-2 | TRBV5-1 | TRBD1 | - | TGCGCCAGCAGCGAGGGACAGGGTCTAGTCTATGGCTACACCTTC | CASSEGQGLVYGYTF
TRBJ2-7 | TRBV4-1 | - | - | TGCGCCAGCAGCCCGGCACCGGGACAAGGGCGTTACGAGCAGTACTTC | CASSPAPGQGRYEQYF
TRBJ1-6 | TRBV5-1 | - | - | TGCGCCAGCAGCTTGGGCGGGCAGGGGTATAATTCACCCCTCCACTTT | CASSLGGQGYNSPLHF
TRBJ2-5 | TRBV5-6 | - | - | TGTGCCAGCAGCTTGAGAGGGATTTTTTTCGGCCAAGAGACCCAGTACTTC | CASSLRGIFFGQETQYF
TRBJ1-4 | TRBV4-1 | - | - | TGCGCCAGCAGCCAAGCCAGCGGATTAACTAATGAAAAACTGTTTTTT | CASSQASGLTNEKLFF
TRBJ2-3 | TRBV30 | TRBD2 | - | TGTGCCTGGAGCTTTAGCGGGGGGGCTGGGGGTACGCAGTATTTT | CAWSFSGGAGGTQYF
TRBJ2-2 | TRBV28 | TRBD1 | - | TGTGCCAGCAGTTCTGTTAAACTTGGGGACAGGCAGAACACCGGGGAGCTGTTTTTT | CASSSVKLGDRQNTGELFF
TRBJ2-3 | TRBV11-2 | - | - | TGTGCCAGCAGACCTGTAGGCTTGACTAGCACAGATACGCAGTATTTT | CASRPVGLTSTDTQYF
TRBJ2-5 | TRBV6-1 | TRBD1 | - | TGTGCCAGCAGCCGAGACAGGGGAGAGACCCAGTACTTC | CASSRDRGETQYF
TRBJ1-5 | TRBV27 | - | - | TGTGCCAGCAGTTCATTCAATCAGCCCCAGCATTTT | CASSSFNQPQHF
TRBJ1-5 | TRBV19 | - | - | TGTGCCAGTAGTATAGATCTCCAGGGATATTATCAGCCCCAGCATTTT | CASSIDLQGYYQPQHF
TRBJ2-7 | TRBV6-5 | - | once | TGTGCCAGCAGCTTGGGACTGAGCAAATCCTACGAGCAGTACTTC | CASSLGLSKSYEQYF
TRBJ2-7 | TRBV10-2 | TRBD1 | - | TGCGCCAGCAGTGAGTCGCGGGTCGGGACAGGGCCCATCGAGCAGTACTTC | CASSESRVGTGPIEQYF
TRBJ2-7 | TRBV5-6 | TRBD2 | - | TGTGCCCCTAAGATCCGTACGGGAGGGAATGACTACGAGCAGTACTTC | CAPKIRTGGNDYEQYF
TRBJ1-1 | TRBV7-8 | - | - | TGTGCCAGCAGCTTAGCGTCGGGGTCTAACACTGAAGCTTTCTTT | CASSLASGSNTEAFF
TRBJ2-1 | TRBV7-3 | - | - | TGTGCCAGCAGCCAGGGATCCTACAATGAGCAGTTCTTC | CASSQGSYNEQFF
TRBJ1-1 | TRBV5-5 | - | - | TGTGCCAGCAGCCTTCACAGGGATGGGAACACTGAAGCTTTCTTT | CASSLHRDGNTEAFF
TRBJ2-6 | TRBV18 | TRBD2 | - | TGTGCCAGCTCACCACGACTAGCGGGCACGCATAACTCTGGGGCCAACGTCCTGACTTTC | CASSPRLAGTHNSGANVLTF
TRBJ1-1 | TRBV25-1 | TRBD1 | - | TGTGCCAGCAGTGCGACAGGGAAATCTTTCTTT | CASSATGKSFF
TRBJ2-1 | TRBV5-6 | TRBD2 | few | TGTGCCAGCAGCTCCTCCCTAGCGGGAAATTACAATGAGCAGTTCTTC | CASSSSLAGNYNEQFF
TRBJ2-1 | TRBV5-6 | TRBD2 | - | TGTGCCAGCAGCTGGCGGACTAGCGGGGACTACAATGAGCAGTTCTTC | CASSWRTSGDYNEQFF